The subject of this entry is one T cell receptor (beta chain). MiXCR was run by TCRdb on the RT-PCR reads, yielding one entry per CDR3 protein. The data hold hundreds of thousands of distinct CDR3 sequences, with approximately 15% observed a single time. The CDR3 sequence is 14 residues long. V was trimmed by 4 bases and J by 1 base, leaving 9 bases between them. CDR1 and CDR2 from the germline V gene are LGHDT and YNNKEL (reference sequence). V usage is TRBV3-1 and J usage is TRBJ2-3; D call uncertain. The sample taken for sequencing was memory CD4+ T cells from blood. The receptor comes from a female donor in good health, serving as a healthy control. CDR3 sequence reads: CASSRLDRTDTQYF. CDR3 DNA sequence: TGTGCCAGCAGCCGGCTCGATCGCACAGATACGCAGTATTTT.